The T cell receptor (beta chain) described here comes from a study of blood T cell repertoires in COVID-19. Whole-study context: COVID-19 samples, acute and convalescent, were from the United States, Italy and Spain.

Under the authors' procedure: The assay estimated nucleated cells by amplifying reference gene primers. Sequencing used immunoSEQ multiplex PCR; TCRdb keeps in-frame clones, though not all of them. The V and J calls and clone size come from that table; D and trimming were worked out from the DNA. The table shows some 130,000 clones, with around 89% occurring only once. The TCR comes from a man aged 45-65 years with active or convalescent COVID-19. The sequenced sample consisted of peripheral blood.

CDR3 sequence: CASSFYSAGKNEQFF. The CDR3 DNA reads as TGTGCCAGCAGCTTTTATTCGGCAGGGAAAAATGAGCAGTTCTTC. The chain recombines TRBV7-2 with TRBJ2-1; tentative D call: TRBD1 (5 bases). V was cut by 3 bases and J by 7 bases, with 16 bases left in between. Germline assignment: CDR1 SGHTA and CDR2 FQGNSA. CDR3 length: 15 amino acids.